The sequence of this T cell receptor (beta chain) was determined in a study of STAT5B mutations in CD4+ large granular lymphocyte leukemia. Study context: Among healthy controls, a particular HLA allele went with more CDR3 'QG' motifs.

Germline loops: CDR1 SGHVS, CDR2 FNYEAQ. The CDR3 is 13 residues long. The V end was cut by 5 bases, the J end by 6 bases, with 11 bases between. Buffy coats from healthy blood donors served as controls. Produced via immunoSEQ multiplex PCR; TCRdb's table is partial and in-frame only. The data contain under 40,000 clones, around 80% of them seen just once; the ten biggest clones take up roughly 2%. Overall study results and limits: No patients shared main leukemic clonotypes, though less than 30% appeared at low frequency elsewhere. Higher CD4+ than CD8+ T-LGLL clonality might reflect small sample size.

Notes on this clone: Its antigen remains unknown.

Sequenced material: CD4+ T cells from blood buffy coats. This receptor was obtained from a human donor in good health. This rearrangement joins TRBV7-6 to TRBJ1-5, with D tentatively TRBD1 (5 bases). As DNA, the CDR3 is TGTGCCAGCAGCCCGCCGGGGGGTCAGCCCCAGCATTTT. It translates to CASSPPGGQPQHF.